A single sample gave rise to the 4 T cell receptor beta chains below, sequenced in a study of T-cell reconstitution after alpha-beta-depleted transplantation in children. Unique molecular identifiers were used in preparing the TCRbeta library. TCRdb reprocessed the PCR reads with MiXCR, giving one entry per CDR3 protein. The table has about 300,000 distinct CDR3 sequences, over 9% seen once; the top ten hold less than 8%. The source was PBMCs, collected before TCRalphabeta/CD19-depleted stem cell transplant. The receptors here all came from a boy younger than two with acute myeloid leukemia, due to receive a stem cell transplant.

This clonotype was seen repeatedly, ten times or more. This sequence joins TRBV5-1 and TRBJ1-5; 7 bases align to TRBD1. The CDR3 contains 15 residues. Germline assignment: CDR1 SGHRS and CDR2 YFSETQ. The junction had 3 bases not matched to a gene; V was cut back by 0 bases and J by 3 bases. CDR3 bases: TGCGCCAGCAGCTTGGGGGGACAGTACAATCAGCCCCAGCATTTT. This translates into CASSLGGQYNQPQHF.

The chain is built from TRBV12-3 or TRBV12-4 and TRBJ2-7; weak D call: TRBD1 (5 bases). The CDR3 has 12 residues. V was shortened by 3 bases and J by 6 bases, with 9 bases between the two germline ends. The CDR3 loop reads CASSLKGLEQYF. In DNA, the CDR3 is TGTGCCAGCAGTTTGAAGGGGCTCGAGCAGTACTTC.

This clonotype occurred many times. V and J are TRBV28 and TRBJ2-5; the D gene is possibly TRBD2 (6 bases). Per germline, CDR1 MDHEN and CDR2 SYDVKM. V shed 5 bases and J shed 2 bases, with 9 bases lying between them. CDR3 length: 13 amino acids. The DNA for the CDR3 is TGTGCCAGCAGTCGGGCGGGGCAAGAGACCCAGTACTTC. Protein: CASSRAGQETQYF.

This clonotype was picked up many times. This sequence joins TRBV15 and TRBJ2-7, with 7 positions matching TRBD1. CDR3 size: 13 residues. The trim removed 2 bases at V and 5 bases at J, leaving 3 bases unmatched. CDR1 and CDR2 from the germline V gene are LNHNV and YYDKDF (reference sequence). Here the CDR3 reads CATSRLTGNEQYF. The DNA for the CDR3 is TGTGCCACCAGCAGACTGACAGGGAACGAGCAGTACTTC.